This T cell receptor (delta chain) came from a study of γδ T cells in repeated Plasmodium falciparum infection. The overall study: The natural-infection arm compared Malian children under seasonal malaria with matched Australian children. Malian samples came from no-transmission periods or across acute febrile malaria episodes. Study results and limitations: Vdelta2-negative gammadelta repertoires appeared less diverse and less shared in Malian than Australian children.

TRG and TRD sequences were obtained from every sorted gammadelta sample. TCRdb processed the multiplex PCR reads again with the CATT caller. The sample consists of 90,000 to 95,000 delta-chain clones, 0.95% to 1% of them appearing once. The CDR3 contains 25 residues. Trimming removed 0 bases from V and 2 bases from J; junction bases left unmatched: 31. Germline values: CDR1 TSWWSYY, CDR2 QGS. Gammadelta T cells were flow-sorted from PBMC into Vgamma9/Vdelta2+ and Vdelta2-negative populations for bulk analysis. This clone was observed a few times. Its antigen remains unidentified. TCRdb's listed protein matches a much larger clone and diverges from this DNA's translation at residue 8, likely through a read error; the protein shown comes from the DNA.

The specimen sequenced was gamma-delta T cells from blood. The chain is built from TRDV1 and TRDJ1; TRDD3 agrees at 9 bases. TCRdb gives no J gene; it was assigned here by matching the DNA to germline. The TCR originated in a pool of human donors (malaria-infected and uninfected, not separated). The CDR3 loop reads CALGELWVFLRSTGGKQGETDKLIF. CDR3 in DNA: TGTGCTCTTGGGGAACTATGGGTGTTCCTACGTTCCACTGGGGGAAAACAGGGGGAGACCGATAAACTCATCTTT.